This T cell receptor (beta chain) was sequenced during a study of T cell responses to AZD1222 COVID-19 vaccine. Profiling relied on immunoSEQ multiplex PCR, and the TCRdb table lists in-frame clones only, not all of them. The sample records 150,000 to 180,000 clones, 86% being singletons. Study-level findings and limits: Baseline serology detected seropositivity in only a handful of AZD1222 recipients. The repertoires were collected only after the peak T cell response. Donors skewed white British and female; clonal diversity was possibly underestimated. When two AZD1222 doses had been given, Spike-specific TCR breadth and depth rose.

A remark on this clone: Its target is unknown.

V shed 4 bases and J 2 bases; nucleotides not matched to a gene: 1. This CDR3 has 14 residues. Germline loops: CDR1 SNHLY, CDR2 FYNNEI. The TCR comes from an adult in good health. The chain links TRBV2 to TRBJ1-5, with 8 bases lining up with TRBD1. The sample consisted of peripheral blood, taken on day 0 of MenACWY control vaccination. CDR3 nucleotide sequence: TGTGCCAGCAGTGGGGACAGGCGCAATCAGCCCCAGCATTTT. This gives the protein CASSGDRRNQPQHF.